This T cell receptor beta chain originates from a study of T cell responses to AZD1222 COVID-19 vaccine. Using immunoSEQ multiplex PCR, the repertoire was profiled, and TCRdb retains in-frame clones only, with some absent. Here the sample spans around 150,000 clones, 85% to 95% being singletons. In germline, CDR1 is LNHDA, CDR2 SQIVND (reference sequence). This CDR3 is 15 amino acids long. V gave up 9 bases and J gave up 7 bases, with 21 bases separating them. The source was peripheral blood, collected on day 0 of AZD1222 vaccination. The receptor was derived from an adult in good health. The rearrangement links TRBV19 to TRBJ2-2, with D perhaps matching TRBD1 (6 bases). CDR3 bases: TGTGCCAGCAATGGGCGACAGGTCATGGTCGGGGAGCTGTTTTTT. Amino acids: CASNGRQVMVGELFF.